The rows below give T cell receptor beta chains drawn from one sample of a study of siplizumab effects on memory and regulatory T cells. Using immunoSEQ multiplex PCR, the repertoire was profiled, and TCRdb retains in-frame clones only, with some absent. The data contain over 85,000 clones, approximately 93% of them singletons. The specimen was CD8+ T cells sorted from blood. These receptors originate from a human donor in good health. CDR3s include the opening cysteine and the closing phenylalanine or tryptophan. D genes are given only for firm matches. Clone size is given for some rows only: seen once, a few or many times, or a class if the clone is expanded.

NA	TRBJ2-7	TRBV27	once	CASTSRVGSYEQYF	TGTGCCAGCACTTCACGCGTGGGCTCCTACGAGCAGTACTTC
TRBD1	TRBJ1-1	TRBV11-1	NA	CASSLTDRLNTEAFF	TGTGCCAGCAGCTTGACGGACAGGCTGAACACTGAAGCTTTCTTT
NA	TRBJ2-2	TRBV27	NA	CASTFNTGELFF	TGTGCCAGCACCTTTAACACCGGGGAGCTGTTTTTT
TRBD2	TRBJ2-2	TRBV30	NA	CACGTNPTGELFF	TGTGCCTGCGGGACTAATCCCACCGGGGAGCTGTTTTTT
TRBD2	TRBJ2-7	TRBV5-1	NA	CASSLAGETYEQYF	TGCGCCAGCAGCTTAGCGGGGGAAACCTACGAGCAGTACTTC
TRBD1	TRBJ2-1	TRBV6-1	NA	CASSEWDRARNEQFF	TGTGCCAGCAGTGAATGGGACAGAGCCCGGAATGAGCAGTTCTTC
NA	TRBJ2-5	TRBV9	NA	CASSRGGQRQETQYF	TGTGCCAGCAGCCGGGGAGGACAGAGACAAGAGACCCAGTACTTC
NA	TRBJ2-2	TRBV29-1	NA	CSVDTNTGELFF	TGCAGCGTTGACACCAACACCGGGGAGCTGTTTTTT
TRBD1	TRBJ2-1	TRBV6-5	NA	CASSNRDRGNEQFF	TGTGCCAGCAGCAACCGGGACAGGGGAAATGAGCAGTTCTTC
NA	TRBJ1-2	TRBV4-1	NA	CASSQDLGGEGYGYTF	TGCGCCAGCAGCCAAGATCTGGGAGGGGAGGGCTATGGCTACACCTTC
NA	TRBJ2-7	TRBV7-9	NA	CASSWGRGIVEQYF	TGTGCCAGCAGTTGGGGACGGGGAATAGTCGAGCAGTACTTC
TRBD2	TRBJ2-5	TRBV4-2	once	CASSQGGGGGIGETQYF	TGTGCCAGCAGCCAAGGTGGTGGGGGGGGAATTGGAGAGACCCAGTACTTC
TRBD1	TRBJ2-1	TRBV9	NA	CASSGGGSNNEQFF	TGTGCCAGCAGCGGAGGGGGCAGCAACAATGAGCAGTTCTTC
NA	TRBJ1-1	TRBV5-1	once	CASRVYWGNTEAFF	TGCGCCAGCAGGGTTTACTGGGGGAACACTGAAGCTTTCTTT
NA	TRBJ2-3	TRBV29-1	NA	CSVVWEVSTDTQYF	TGCAGCGTTGTGTGGGAGGTGTCCACAGATACGCAGTATTTT
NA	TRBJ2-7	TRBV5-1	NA	CASSPGTSSYEQYF	TGCGCCAGCAGCCCGGGGACATCCTCCTACGAGCAGTACTTC
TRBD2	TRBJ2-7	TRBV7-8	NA	CASSSPAASGRPTYEQYF	TGTGCCAGCTCCTCGCCCGCGGCTAGCGGGAGGCCTACCTACGAGCAGTACTTC
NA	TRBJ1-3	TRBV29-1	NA	CSVEDRPSGNTIYF	TGCAGCGTTGAGGATCGGCCCTCTGGAAACACCATATATTTT
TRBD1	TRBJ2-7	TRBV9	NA	CASSPFGTGGDEQYF	TGTGCCAGCTCCCCTTTCGGGACAGGGGGCGACGAGCAGTACTTC
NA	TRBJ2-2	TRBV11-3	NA	CASSSRVWELFF	TGTGCCAGCAGCTCCAGGGTCTGGGAGCTGTTTTTT
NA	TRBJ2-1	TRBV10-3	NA	CAISDPVYNEQFF	TGTGCCATCAGTGACCCAGTTTACAATGAGCAGTTCTTC
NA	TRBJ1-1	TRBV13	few	CASSLGVTEAFF	TGTGCCAGCAGCTTGGGCGTCACTGAAGCTTTCTTT
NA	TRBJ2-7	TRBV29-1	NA	CSVASGGASYYYEQYF	TGCAGCGTTGCATCCGGGGGCGCCTCCTACTACTACGAGCAGTACTTC
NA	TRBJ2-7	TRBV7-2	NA	CASSHGVRSSSYEQYF	TGTGCCAGCAGCCATGGGGTGCGGAGTAGCTCCTACGAGCAGTACTTC
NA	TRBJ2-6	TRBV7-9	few	CASSFRGPGANVLTF	TGTGCCAGCAGCTTTCGGGGCCCTGGGGCCAACGTCCTGACTTTC
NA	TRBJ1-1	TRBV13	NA	CASSLTGTPNTEAFF	TGTGCCAGCAGCTTAACCGGGACACCAAACACTGAAGCTTTCTTT
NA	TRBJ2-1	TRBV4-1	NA	CASSQTVRENEQFF	TGCGCCAGCAGCCAAACCGTCAGGGAAAATGAGCAGTTCTTC
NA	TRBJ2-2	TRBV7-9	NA	CASSFNPAGELFF	TGTGCCAGCAGCTTTAATCCAGCCGGGGAGCTGTTTTTT
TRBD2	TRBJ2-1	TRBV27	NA	CASSFDPELAGGSHNEQFF	TGTGCCAGCAGTTTCGATCCGGAGCTAGCGGGAGGGTCACACAATGAGCAGTTCTTC
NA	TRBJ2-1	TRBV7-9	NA	CASSPEGGSSYNEQFF	TGTGCCAGCAGCCCAGAGGGGGGGAGCTCCTACAATGAGCAGTTCTTC
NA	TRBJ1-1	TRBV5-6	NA	CASSDPRSGNTEAFF	TGTGCCAGCAGCGACCCCCGGTCCGGGAACACTGAAGCTTTCTTT
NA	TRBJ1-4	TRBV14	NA	CASSQQPFTYEKLFF	TGTGCCAGCAGCCAACAGCCCTTCACTTACGAAAAACTGTTTTTT
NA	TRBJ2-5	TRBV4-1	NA	CASSQSDLKETQYF	TGCGCCAGCAGCCAGAGCGACTTGAAAGAGACCCAGTACTTC
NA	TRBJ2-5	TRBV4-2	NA	CASSQDFGPVQETQYF	TGTGCCAGCAGCCAAGATTTCGGACCAGTCCAAGAGACCCAGTACTTC
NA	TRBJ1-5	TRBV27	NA	CASSPPGQPQHF	TGTGCCAGCAGTCCCCCCGGGCAGCCCCAGCATTTT
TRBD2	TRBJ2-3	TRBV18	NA	CASSPYGGLDSTDTQYF	TGTGCCAGCTCACCATACGGGGGACTAGACAGCACAGATACGCAGTATTTT
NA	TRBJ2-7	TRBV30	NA	CAWSRVLSYEQYF	TGTGCCTGGAGCCGGGTCCTCTCCTACGAGCAGTACTTC
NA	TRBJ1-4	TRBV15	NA	CATSREAPATNEKLFF	TGTGCCACCAGCAGAGAAGCGCCGGCAACTAATGAAAAACTGTTTTTT
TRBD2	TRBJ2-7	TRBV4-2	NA	CASSQSSGTSGYEQYF	TGTGCCAGCAGCCAGTCATCCGGGACTAGCGGCTACGAGCAGTACTTC
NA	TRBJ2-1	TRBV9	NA	CASSAQPDSYNEQFF	TGTGCCAGCAGCGCTCAACCGGACTCCTACAATGAGCAGTTCTTC
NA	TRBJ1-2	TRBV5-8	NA	CASSFEGVNYGYTF	TGTGCCAGCAGCTTTGAAGGCGTCAACTATGGCTACACCTTC
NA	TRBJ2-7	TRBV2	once	CASRAGQGGAYEQYF	TGTGCCAGCAGGGCCGGACAGGGAGGGGCCTACGAGCAGTACTTC
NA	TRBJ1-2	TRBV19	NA	CASSITENYGYTF	TGTGCCAGTAGTATTACTGAAAACTATGGCTACACCTTC
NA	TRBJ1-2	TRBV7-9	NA	CASSSGPFYGYTF	TGTGCCAGCAGCTCGGGCCCTTTCTATGGCTACACCTTC
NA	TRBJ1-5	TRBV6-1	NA	CASSDPRGGYQPQHF	TGTGCCAGCAGTGATCCTAGGGGGGGCTATCAGCCCCAGCATTTT